This TCR beta chain was found in a study of blood T cell repertoires in COVID-19. At the level of the study: Material from acute and convalescent COVID-19 was sourced from the United States, Italy and Spain. In each case, the material was cDNA or gDNA derived from T cells, B-cell-depleted T cells, or PBMCs.

This CDR3 comprises 13 residues. V lost 4 bases to trimming and J lost 6 bases, with 9 bases between them. CDR1 is SNHLY, CDR2 FYNNEI, per germline. Authors' methods: The authors estimated nucleated cell counts from reference gene primer amplification. The method was immunoSEQ multiplex PCR; TCRdb's version includes in-frame clones alone and lacks a portion of them. That table supplies the V and J calls and clone size; D and trimming were determined from the DNA. This sample yields approximately 170,000 clones, of which approximately 83% are seen a single time; 13% belongs to the top ten. The specimen sequenced was peripheral blood. The chain links TRBV2 to TRBJ2-2; TRBD2 is a possible D gene (6 bases). This TCR came from a man aged 65 to 85 who had recovered from COVID-19. The CDR3 coding sequence is TGTGCCAGCAGTGGCAGGGAGGCCGGGGAGCTGTTTTTT. It yields the protein CASSGREAGELFF.